The 7 T cell receptor beta chains presented below share a single source sample, sequenced in a study of shared clonotypes between healthy human individuals. Here immunoSEQ multiplex PCR was the method, and the copy in TCRdb shows in-frame clones only, minus some. The data contain 520,000 or so clones, approximately 85% of them singletons. Sequenced sample: PBMCs. These receptor sequences come from a woman aged 40 to 50 in good health. Some clones in this sample may be carry-over from other donors' samples.

The chain joins TRBV11-3 to TRBJ2-7; D might be TRBD1 (6 bases). Germline CDR1 reads SGHNT; CDR2 reads YENEEA. The V and J ends lost 4 bases and 0 bases respectively, with 13 bases between them. The CDR3 covers 15 residues. The CDR3 sequence: CASSSSQGSSYEQYF. The DNA of the CDR3 is TGTGCCAGCAGCTCAAGCCAGGGGAGCTCCTACGAGCAGTACTTC.

This sequence joins TRBV6-5 and TRBJ1-3; the match to TRBD1 covers 9 bases. V was pared by 0 bases and J by 4 bases, with 4 bases of the junction left unmatched. Germline V gives CDR1 MNHEY, CDR2 SVGAGI. The CDR3 consists of 16 residues. DNA for the CDR3: TGTGCCAGCAGTTACTCCGGGACAGGGAACGGAAACACCATATATTTT. Its translation is CASSYSGTGNGNTIYF.

V usage is TRBV2 and J usage is TRBJ1-1; possibly TRBD1 for D (5 bases). The CDR3 runs to 13 residues. CDR1 and CDR2 (germline): SNHLY, FYNNEI. With 6 bases removed from V and 1 base from J, the gap between germline ends came to 9 bases. CDR3 bases: TGTGCCAGCAGAAGCGGACAGAACACTGAAGCTTTCTTT. Translating gives CASRSGQNTEAFF.

CDR3: CASSVGTGREKLFF. CDR3 in DNA: TGTGCCAGCAGTGTCGGGACAGGGAGGGAAAAACTGTTTTTT. The J gene is TRBJ1-4, the V gene TRBV6-1, with TRBD1 matching over 9 bases. V was pared by 4 bases and J by 8 bases, with 5 bases of the junction left unmatched. This CDR3 region has 14 residues. Germline CDR1 MNHNS, CDR2 SASEGT.

This chain joins TRBV7-8 and TRBJ2-1; D ambiguous. This CDR3 is built from 14 residues. Germline V gene data show CDR1 as SGHVS and CDR2 as FQNEAQ. V was shortened by 1 base and J by 4 bases, with 8 bases between the two germline ends. CDR3 loop: CASSLDPSYNEQFF. CDR3 sequence (DNA): TGTGCCAGCAGCTTAGATCCCTCTTACAATGAGCAGTTCTTC.

The chain combines TRBV5-1 with TRBJ2-7, with D uncertain. Germline loops: CDR1 SGHRS, CDR2 YFSETQ. The length of the CDR3 is 14 residues. With 0 bases removed from V and 6 bases from J, the gap between germline ends came to 13 bases. This CDR3 reads CASSLAFDPGEQYF. The CDR3, as DNA: TGCGCCAGCAGCTTGGCCTTCGACCCCGGCGAGCAGTACTTC.

V gene TRBV11-1 combines with J gene TRBJ1-1, with D hard to call. This CDR3 comprises 13 residues. Trimming stripped 2 bases from V and 6 bases from J, with 10 bases between. Germline V CDR1 and CDR2: SGHAT, FQDESV (reference sequence). CDR3 DNA: TGTGCCAGCAGCTTATTAGGTGGGGCTGAAGCTTTCTTT. Its protein product is CASSLLGGAEAFF.